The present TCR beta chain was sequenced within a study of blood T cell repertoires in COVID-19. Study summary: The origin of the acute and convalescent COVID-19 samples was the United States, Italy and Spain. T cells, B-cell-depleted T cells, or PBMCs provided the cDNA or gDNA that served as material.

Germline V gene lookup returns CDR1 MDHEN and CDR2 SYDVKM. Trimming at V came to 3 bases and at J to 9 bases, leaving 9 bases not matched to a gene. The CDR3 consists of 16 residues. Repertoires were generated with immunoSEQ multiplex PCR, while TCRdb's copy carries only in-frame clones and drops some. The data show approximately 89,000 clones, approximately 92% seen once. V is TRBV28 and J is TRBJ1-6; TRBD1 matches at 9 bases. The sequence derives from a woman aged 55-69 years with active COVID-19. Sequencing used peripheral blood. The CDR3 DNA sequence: TGTGCCAGCAGTTTCACAACAGGGGGCACCGGTTCACCCCTCCACTTT. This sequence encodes CASSFTTGGTGSPLHF.